Presented here are 30 T cell receptor beta chains from one specimen sequenced in a study of T-cell reconstitution after alpha-beta-depleted transplantation in children. This sample's TCRbeta library carried unique molecular identifier barcodes. TCRdb called the PCR reads again in MiXCR, with one record for every CDR3 protein. The data hold over 150,000 distinct CDR3 sequences, with about 6.4% observed a single time. Specimen: PBMCs from the stem cell graft donor, collected from the stem cell graft. The receptors stem from a human donor who donated a stem cell graft to a child with Wiskott-Aldrich syndrome.

This clonotype was seen a few times. Mismatch with germline at one junction end may stem from a read error. The chain couples TRBV7-9 to TRBJ2-1; D possibly corresponds to TRBD1 (5 bases). Germline V CDR1 and CDR2: SEHNR, FQNEAQ (reference sequence). This CDR3 region has 9 residues. The chain's CDR3 is CASNPLKGF. CDR3 coding DNA: TGTGCCAGCAACCCCCTAAAGGGGTTC. The whole variable domain, remainder taken from reference TRBV7-9 and TRBJ2-1, is DTGVSQNPRHKITKRGQNVTFRCDPISEHNRLYWYRQTLGQGPEFLTYFQNEAQLEKSRLLSDRFSAERPKGSFSTLEIQRTEQGDSAMYLCASNPLKGFGPGTRLTVL.

This clonotype was seen ten or more times. V gene TRBV29-1 combines with J gene TRBJ2-5, with 10 positions matching TRBD2. The CDR3 sequence is 16 residues long. Germline V CDR1 and CDR2: SQVTM, ANQGSEA. Germline trimming cut 2 bases from V and 2 bases from J; bases unmatched to any gene: 8. CDR3 residues: CSVERVVAGGQETQYF. The CDR3 region has the DNA TGCAGCGTTGAACGGGTGGTAGCGGGAGGACAAGAGACCCAGTACTTC.

This clonotype was detected ten times or more. The chain has TRBV7-2 and TRBJ2-3; D not resolved. This CDR3 is built from 13 residues. Trimming left V 5 bases short and J 6 bases short, with 12 bases between. The germline V gene encodes CDR1 SGHTA and CDR2 FQGNSA. CDR3 sequence: CASSLDPVDTQYF. CDR3 nucleotide sequence: TGTGCCAGCAGCCTCGACCCCGTGGATACGCAGTATTTT. The variable domain in full, with the rest retrieved from reference TRBV7-2 and TRBJ2-3, is GAGVSQSPSNKVTEKGKDVELRCDPISGHTALYWYRQSLGQGLEFLIYFQGNSAPDKSGLPSDRFSAERTGGSVSTLTIQRTQQEDSAVYLCASSLDPVDTQYFGPGTRLTVL.

This clonotype has ten or more counts. J is TRBJ2-3 and V is TRBV10-3; 12 bases are shared with TRBD2. J gave up 2 bases and V 4 bases, and 1 base lay outside the gene matches. Germline loops: CDR1 ENHRY, CDR2 SYGVKD. The CDR3 spans 15 residues. CDR3 nucleotides: TGTGCCATCAGTGGGACTAGCGGGGACACAGATACGCAGTATTTT. Protein: CAISGTSGDTDTQYF.

This clonotype appeared many times. The V gene is TRBV7-2, the J gene TRBJ2-1; 7 bases fit TRBD2. V gave up 6 bases and J gave up 9 bases; unmatched junction bases: 11. Germline CDR1 and CDR2: SGHTA and FQGNSA. The CDR3 length is 14 residues. The CDR3 region is CASRRREGPSEQFF. CDR3 DNA sequence: TGTGCCAGCAGACGGAGGGAGGGCCCCAGTGAGCAGTTCTTC.

This clonotype was observed at least ten times. V usage is TRBV6-6 and J usage is TRBJ1-2, with 8 bases aligning to TRBD1. The germline CDR1 and CDR2 sequences are MNHNY and SVGAGI (reference sequence). V was pared by 10 bases and J by 6 bases, with 7 bases of the junction left unmatched. The CDR3 runs 12 residues. This CDR3 reads CANQGAGHGYTF. In nucleotides, the CDR3 is TGTGCCAATCAGGGGGCGGGTCATGGCTACACCTTC.

The chain combines TRBV2 with TRBJ1-1; D unclear. Germline-derived CDR1 and CDR2 are SNHLY and FYNNEI. The CDR3 runs 13 residues. V lost 5 bases to trimming and J lost 5 bases, with 12 bases between them. The CDR3 spells CASSLQRTTEAFF. The CDR3, as DNA: TGTGCCAGCAGTTTACAGCGAACAACTGAAGCTTTCTTT.

In its sample, this clonotype was seen a few times. This chain joins TRBV27 and TRBJ2-7, with 10 bases aligning to TRBD1. This CDR3 contains 16 residues. CDR1 and CDR2 from the germline V gene are MNHEY and SMNVEV (reference sequence). The V segment lost 0 bases and the J segment 2 bases; nucleotides outside the gene matches: 4. CDR3 loop: CASSLSPGTGAYEQYF. The DNA of the CDR3 is TGTGCCAGCAGTTTATCGCCCGGGACAGGGGCCTACGAGCAGTACTTC.

This clonotype appeared many times. This rearrangement joins TRBV19 to TRBJ2-1, with D perhaps matching TRBD2 (5 bases). CDR3 length: 17 amino acids. Germline CDR1 and CDR2: LNHDA and SQIVND (reference sequence). V lost 4 bases to trimming and J lost 2 bases, with 18 bases between them. CDR3: CASSTQASSGPYNEQFF. Written as DNA, the CDR3 is TGTGCCAGTAGTACCCAGGCTAGCAGCGGTCCCTACAATGAGCAGTTCTTC.

This clonotype appeared many times. The rearrangement links TRBV25-1 to TRBJ1-5; D possibly corresponds to TRBD1 (5 bases). The CDR3 is 15 residues long. CDR1 is MGHDK, CDR2 SYGVNS, per germline. V was clipped by 4 bases and J by 0 bases, with 10 bases between them. CDR3 loop: CASSGRGYSNQPQHF. For the CDR3, the DNA is TGTGCCAGCAGTGGGAGGGGTTATAGCAATCAGCCCCAGCATTTT.

The chain joins TRBV7-9 to TRBJ1-5; D might be TRBD1 (6 bases). With 5 bases removed from V and 3 bases from J, the gap between germline ends came to 14 bases. The CDR3 sequence is 15 residues long. Per germline, CDR1 SEHNR and CDR2 FQNEAQ (reference sequence). CDR3 loop: CASSQQGGYNQPQHF. CDR3 nucleotides: TGTGCCAGCAGCCAACAGGGAGGTTACAATCAGCCCCAGCATTTT.

This clonotype came up a few times. This rearrangement joins TRBV5-1 to TRBJ1-1; a possible D gene is TRBD1 (6 bases). CDR1 and CDR2 from the germline V gene are SGHRS and YFSETQ. V dropped 5 bases and J dropped 0 bases, with 20 bases sitting between them. The CDR3 loop spans 17 amino acids. CDR3 sequence reads: CASRQGQRPSLNTEAFF. CDR3 DNA: TGCGCCAGCAGACAAGGACAGAGACCGTCCCTGAACACTGAAGCTTTCTTT. Filled out from reference TRBV5-1 and TRBJ1-1, the complete variable domain reads KAGVTQTPRYLIKTRGQQVTLSCSPISGHRSVSWYQQTPGQGLQFLFEYFSETQRNKGNFPGRFSGRQFSNSRSEMNVSTLELGDSALYLCASRQGQRPSLNTEAFFGQGTRLTVV.

This clonotype has a count of ten or more. The chain is built from TRBV12-3 or TRBV12-4 and TRBJ2-1, with D hard to call. The length of the CDR3 is 13 residues. V was trimmed by 4 bases and J by 5 bases, leaving 9 bases between them. The CDR3 nucleotides are TGTGCCAGCAGTTCTCCCCCACACAATGAGCAGTTCTTC. This encodes CASSSPPHNEQFF.

In this sample, this clonotype turned up many times. The CDR3 nucleotides read TGTGCCAGCAGTCTATTACAGGCAGGGGACGCAGATACGCAGTATTTT. It translates to CASSLLQAGDADTQYF. The chain combines TRBV4-2 with TRBJ2-3; D possibly corresponds to TRBD1 (6 bases). This CDR3 contains 16 residues. The V end lost 6 bases, the J end lost 4 bases, and 20 bases lay between the germline ends. Germline V gene lookup returns CDR1 LGHNA and CDR2 YNFKEQ.

This clonotype has at least ten counts. V and J are TRBV24-1 and TRBJ2-1; no clear D gene. V lost 6 bases to trimming and J lost 4 bases, with 12 bases between them. The CDR3 spans 14 residues. The germline V gene encodes CDR1 KGHDR and CDR2 SFDVKD. CDR3 DNA: TGTGCCACCAGTTTATCGGCGGCGTACAATGAGCAGTTCTTC. It is translated as CATSLSAAYNEQFF.

The genes are TRBV5-1 and TRBJ1-1, with TRBD1 as a possible D gene (5 bases). The V end was cut by 3 bases, the J end by 4 bases, with 16 bases between. Germline V gene lookup returns CDR1 SGHRS and CDR2 YFSETQ. CDR3 size: 15 residues. CDR3 sequence reads: CASSWNGGVGTEAFF. In DNA, the CDR3 is TGCGCCAGCAGCTGGAATGGGGGGGTAGGCACTGAAGCTTTCTTT.

Ten or more counts support this clonotype. The chain recombines TRBV29-1 with TRBJ2-7; no clear D gene. The germline V and J ends were trimmed by 5 bases and 0 bases, with 5 bases remaining between them. Germline assignment: CDR1 SQVTM and CDR2 ANQGSEA. The CDR3 loop spans 11 amino acids. Written as DNA, the CDR3 is TGCAGCGTTCGAGCCTCCTACGAGCAGTACTTC. It translates to CSVRASYEQYF.

By sample share, this clonotype is medium-sized. The chain couples TRBV6-4 to TRBJ2-1; 11 bases align to TRBD1. Losses at the gene ends were 2 bases for V and 6 bases for J; bases not matched to a gene: 0. The germline V gene has CDR1 MRHNA and CDR2 SNTAGT. CDR3 length: 14 amino acids. The CDR3 DNA reads as TGTGCCAGCAGTGACGGGACAGGGGGCAATGAGCAGTTCTTC. It specifies CASSDGTGGNEQFF.

In its sample, this clonotype was seen many times. This sequence joins TRBV20-1 and TRBJ1-1; the D is unclear. The germline V gene encodes CDR1 DFQATT and CDR2 SNEGSKA (reference sequence). The CDR3 runs 13 residues. V lost 2 bases and J 4 bases, leaving 11 bases between the germline ends. DNA for the CDR3: TGCAGTGCTAGACCCAGCGGTGGCACTGAAGCTTTCTTT. Amino acids: CSARPSGGTEAFF.

In this sample, this clonotype turned up many times. The gene calls are TRBV4-3 and TRBJ2-3; D possibly corresponds to TRBD2 (5 bases). The ends were cut back, 4 bases at V and 1 base at J, with 15 bases in the middle. Germline V gives CDR1 LGHNA, CDR2 YSLEER. This CDR3 spans 16 amino acids. The CDR3, as DNA: TGCGCCAGCAGCCGGGAGAGCCTAGGCGGCACAGATACGCAGTATTTT. Protein: CASSRESLGGTDTQYF.

This clonotype was counted many times. This chain uses TRBV18 with TRBJ1-2, with a possible D match to TRBD1 (5 bases). V lost 1 base and J lost 5, with 14 bases in between. This CDR3 region has 15 residues. Germline CDR1 is KGHSH and CDR2 is LQKENI. The CDR3 bases are TGTGCCAGCTCACCACTCCCGGGACCTCTATATGGCTACACCTTC. Encoded protein: CASSPLPGPLYGYTF.

This clonotype appeared many times. The chain recombines TRBV15 with TRBJ2-1; no clear D. The germline V gene has CDR1 LNHNV and CDR2 YYDKDF (reference sequence). Trimming took 2 bases from V and 4 from J, leaving 6 bases between them. The CDR3 is 13 residues long. The CDR3 sequence: CATSRIIYNEQFF. The CDR3 nucleotides are TGTGCCACCAGCAGAATAATTTACAATGAGCAGTTCTTC.

This clonotype came up many times. J is TRBJ1-2 and V is TRBV12-3 or TRBV12-4; a possible D gene is TRBD1 (5 bases). The CDR3 sequence is 16 residues long. The ends were cut back, 4 bases at V and 3 bases at J, with 18 bases in the middle. CDR3 coding DNA: TGTGCCAGCAGTTATACCGCAGGGTGGGTTGACTATGGCTACACCTTC. Translation gives CASSYTAGWVDYGYTF.

The chain employs TRBV7-2 and TRBJ2-7; TRBD1 matches at 9 bases. The CDR3 totals 18 residues. Germline-derived CDR1 and CDR2 are SGHTA and FQGNSA. V dropped 2 bases and J dropped 4; count of bases not matched to a gene: 15. CDR3 protein: CASSLPYQPGQGRYEQYF. The CDR3 coding sequence is TGTGCCAGCAGCTTACCGTACCAACCGGGACAGGGACGTTACGAGCAGTACTTC.

Ten or more counts support this clonotype. The gene calls are TRBV12-3 or TRBV12-4 and TRBJ2-7, with D perhaps matching TRBD1 (6 bases). There are 13 residues in the CDR3. Trimming cost V 6 bases and J 2 bases, with 11 bases left between them. CDR3 region: CASRTSGAYEQYF. In DNA, the CDR3 is TGTGCCAGCAGGACCTCAGGGGCCTACGAGCAGTACTTC.

This clonotype was observed at least ten times. The gene calls are TRBV6-5 and TRBJ1-6, with 7 bases aligning to TRBD1. Germline trimming cut 2 bases from V and 7 bases from J; bases unmatched to any gene: 17. This CDR3 spans 19 amino acids. Germline assignment: CDR1 MNHEY and CDR2 SVGAGI. The CDR3 DNA reads TGTGCCAGCAGTTACGATATAGGCGGAACAGGGGCGGGAAATTCACCCCTCCACTTT. Translating gives CASSYDIGGTGAGNSPLHF.

This clonotype was counted ten times or more. V and J are TRBV7-9 and TRBJ2-1; 9 bases match TRBD1. The CDR3 is 15 residues long. V shed 5 bases, J shed 8 bases, and the junction held 10 bases outside the gene matches. CDR1 SEHNR and CDR2 FQNEAQ come from the germline V gene (reference sequence). The CDR3 region has the DNA TGTGCCAGCAGCCTCAGGGACAGGGATGGCTATGAGCAGTTCTTC. As protein: CASSLRDRDGYEQFF.

This clonotype was picked up many times. The chain links TRBV20-1 to TRBJ2-3; perhaps TRBD2 as D (5 bases). V lost 2 bases and J 1 base, leaving 10 bases between the germline ends. CDR1 DFQATT and CDR2 SNEGSKA come from the germline V gene (reference sequence). This CDR3 is built from 14 residues. CDR3 residues: CSARLATGTDTQYF. The CDR3, as DNA: TGCAGTGCTAGACTAGCAACCGGCACAGATACGCAGTATTTT.

This clonotype was seen ten or more times. The chain employs TRBV9 and TRBJ2-5, with TRBD2 matching over 13 bases. CDR1 and CDR2 (germline): SGDLS, YYNGEE. This CDR3 contains 16 residues. V was clipped by 0 bases and J by 1 base; unmatched bases: 0. The CDR3 nucleotides read TGTGCCAGCAGCGTAGGGACTAGCGGGAGCCAAGAGACCCAGTACTTC. Translating gives CASSVGTSGSQETQYF.

This clonotype has a count of ten or more. The rearrangement uses TRBV28 and TRBJ2-6; tentative D call: TRBD1 (6 bases). CDR1 and CDR2 (germline): MDHEN, SYDVKM. The CDR3 totals 15 residues. V lost 5 bases and J 4 bases, leaving 12 bases between the germline ends. Here the CDR3 DNA reads TGTGCCAGCAGTAGGGAACAGGGAGGGGCCAACGTCCTGACTTTC. Residues: CASSREQGGANVLTF.